The clone carrying this T cell receptor (beta chain) has more than one count but fewer than ten. Enrolled ophthalmopathy patients presented with a Clinical Activity Score of at least 3, a NOSPECS grade of at least 4, and disease duration under 3 months. The study left out patients who had uncontrolled infection, other autoimmune disease, pregnancy or lactation. Each diagnosis drew on symptoms, thyroxine, TRAb, thyroid ultrasound and orbital computed tomography findings. Template material for amplifying TCR beta CDR3 regions consisted of RNA transcripts. The HTBI primer set drove a first-round RT-PCR of the TCR CDR3. TCRdb re-analysed the multiplex PCR reads in MiXCR, keeping a single row per CDR3 protein. The sample carries about 400,000 distinct CDR3 sequences, roughly 15% recorded once. The sample is drawn from a study of T cells in Graves' hyperthyroidism and ophthalmopathy. This clonotype originated in a woman in her sixties or seventies with Graves' ophthalmopathy. Sequences were obtained from blood.

The CDR3 DNA reads as TGTGCCAGCAGCTTTCCCCCGGGGGTCTCCGCAAACAATGAGCAGTTCTTC. The encoded protein is CASSFPPGVSANNEQFF. The chain links TRBV5-4 to TRBJ2-1; D may be TRBD2 (6 bases). V dropped 2 bases and J dropped 5 bases, with 20 bases sitting between them. The CDR3 sequence is 17 residues long. Germline CDR1 reads SGHNT; CDR2 reads YYREEE (reference sequence).